These 22 T cell receptor beta chains share one sample of origin, sequenced in a study of naive and memory T cell subsets. The beta constant-region primer was an equimolar mix of two oligonucleotides covering TRBC1 and TRBC2. The ligated cDNA underwent four PCR rounds using SP2 and nested alpha and beta constant-region primers. TCRdb analysed the UMI-ligation and nested PCR reads with MiXCR anew, one entry per CDR3 protein. The table includes some 82,000 distinct CDR3 sequences, roughly 9.2% detected once. Material for sequencing was naive CD8+ T cells from blood. The source is a human donor in good health.

This clonotype has more than one count but fewer than ten. The chain employs TRBV7-9 and TRBJ1-1; 9 nucleotides line up with TRBD1. This CDR3 comprises 14 residues. J was trimmed by 1 base and V by 6 bases; bases with no gene match: 3. Germline V gene lookup returns CDR1 SEHNR and CDR2 FQNEAQ (reference sequence). The DNA for the CDR3 is TGTGCCAGCAGTGGGACAGGGCAGAACACTGAAGCTTTCTTT. Translated, it gives CASSGTGQNTEAFF. Complete variable domain (other parts from reference TRBV7-9 and TRBJ1-1): DTGVSQNPRHKITKRGQNVTFRCDPISEHNRLYWYRQTLGQGPEFLTYFQNEAQLEKSRLLSDRFSAERPKGSFSTLEIQRTEQGDSAMYLCASSGTGQNTEAFFGQGTRLTVV.

The chain has TRBV15 and TRBJ2-1; 10 bases match TRBD1. Per the germline V gene, CDR1 is LNHNV and CDR2 is YYDKDF (reference sequence). The CDR3 totals 21 residues. With 0 bases clipped from V and 1 base from J, the junction kept 15 bases outside the gene matches. The CDR3 DNA is TGTGCCACCAGCAGAGATCCGGGACAGGGGACGGGTTTATGGTCCTACAATGAGCAGTTCTTC. This sequence encodes CATSRDPGQGTGLWSYNEQFF.

This clonotype appeared many times. The genes are TRBV6-2 or TRBV6-3 and TRBJ2-3; 14 bases are shared with TRBD2. From germline, CDR1 is MNHEY and CDR2 SVGEGT. The V segment lost 4 bases and the J segment 4 bases; nucleotides outside the gene matches: 7. This CDR3 is 17 amino acids long. The CDR3 loop is CASSSSGLAGESDTQYF. Written as DNA, the CDR3 is TGTGCCAGCAGTTCGTCGGGACTAGCGGGAGAGTCAGATACGCAGTATTTT.

This clonotype was observed many times. This chain uses TRBV5-5 with TRBJ1-1; D is unclear. CDR1 and CDR2 (germline): SGHKS, YYEKEE (reference sequence). CDR3 length: 14 residues. V gave up 4 bases and J gave up 6 bases, with 16 bases separating them. CDR3 coding DNA: TGTGCCAGCAGCGCTGAGGGCCCGCCTGCTGAAGCTTTCTTT. Translation: CASSAEGPPAEAFF.

The V call is TRBV2, the J call TRBJ2-3, with 8 nucleotides matching TRBD2. Germline loops: CDR1 SNHLY, CDR2 FYNNEI. The CDR3 spans 15 residues. Trimming took 7 bases from V and 6 from J; bases not matched to a gene: 12. The CDR3 protein is CASKREGLAPDTQYF. Here the CDR3 DNA reads TGTGCCAGCAAACGGGAGGGTCTTGCGCCGGATACGCAGTATTTT.

This clonotype was picked up many times. The V and J genes are TRBV5-6 and TRBJ1-2; D might be TRBD1 (6 bases). The V end lost 2 bases, the J end lost 2 bases, and 13 bases lay between the germline ends. Germline V gene sequence: CDR1 SGHDT, CDR2 YYEEEE. The CDR3 extends over 15 amino acids. CDR3 DNA sequence: TGTGCCAGCAGCTTCATCCGGGGGCGCAACTATGGCTACACCTTC. Translated: CASSFIRGRNYGYTF.

The V and J genes are TRBV7-9 and TRBJ2-1; TRBD2 agrees at 8 bases. CDR1 SEHNR and CDR2 FQNEAQ come from the germline V gene (reference sequence). Trimming took 5 bases from V and 15 from J; bases not matched to a gene: 12. CDR3 length equals 13 residues. CDR3 amino acids: CASSAQREPKAFF. The CDR3 DNA sequence: TGTGCCAGCAGCGCCCAGCGGGAGCCGAAAGCGTTCTTC.

In this sample, this clonotype turned up a few times. The J gene is TRBJ1-1, the V gene TRBV29-1, with a possible D match to TRBD1 (5 bases). Germline CDR1 and CDR2: SQVTM and ANQGSEA. Trimming stripped 7 bases from V and 5 bases from J, with 14 bases between. The CDR3 totals 12 residues. The chain's CDR3 is CSAGAPRTEAFF. CDR3 DNA: TGCAGCGCCGGGGCACCGAGAACTGAAGCTTTCTTT.

This clonotype occurred many times. The chain has TRBV6-5 and TRBJ2-5, with D possibly matching TRBD1 (6 bases). Trimming shortened V by 0 bases and J by 5 bases, and 10 bases separated the two germline ends. The germline V gene has CDR1 MNHEY and CDR2 SVGAGI. This CDR3 comprises 14 residues. The CDR3 region is CASSYSGGHETQYF. The CDR3 coding sequence is TGTGCCAGCAGTTACTCTGGGGGCCACGAGACCCAGTACTTC.

This clonotype was counted ten times or more. CDR3 sequence (DNA): TGCGCCAGCAGCCAAGCTGACAGGTACAATGAGCAGTTCTTC. The encoded protein is CASSQADRYNEQFF. This chain connects TRBV4-1 to TRBJ2-1, with D tentatively TRBD1 (6 bases). This CDR3 has 14 amino acids. V lost 1 base, J lost 4 bases, and 8 bases lay in between. Germline CDR1 is MGHRA and CDR2 is YSYEKL.

This clonotype was recorded many times. The CDR3 loop reads CAWSEGQREGKLFF. The CDR3 nucleotides read TGTGCCTGGAGTGAGGGACAAAGGGAGGGAAAACTGTTTTTT. The rearrangement links TRBV30 to TRBJ1-4; the D gene is possibly TRBD1 (6 bases). Trimming shortened V by 1 base and J by 10 bases, and 16 bases separated the two germline ends. Germline V gene lookup returns CDR1 GTSNPN and CDR2 SVGIG (reference sequence). The CDR3 loop spans 14 amino acids.

This sequence joins TRBV6-1 and TRBJ2-3; D remains unclear. The CDR3 totals 15 residues. Between the trimmed V and J ends, which lost 2 bases and 3 bases, there was a span of 12 bases. The V gene's germline CDR1 is MNHNS and CDR2 SASEGT. The CDR3 here is CASSEPGFTTDTQYF. CDR3 DNA sequence: TGTGCCAGCAGTGAACCTGGGTTTACAACAGATACGCAGTATTTT.

The chain uses TRBV2 and TRBJ2-2; D unresolved. Germline assignment: CDR1 SNHLY and CDR2 FYNNEI. CDR3 size: 17 residues. V lost 6 bases, J lost 2 bases, and 19 bases lay in between. CDR3 sequence reads: CASSTDRLALNTGELFF. The CDR3 DNA follows: TGTGCCAGCAGCACCGACCGACTCGCCCTAAACACCGGGGAGCTGTTTTTT.

The CDR3 spells CASSDHSGYEQYF. CDR3 coding DNA: TGCGCCAGCAGTGACCACAGCGGGTACGAGCAGTACTTC. The chain recombines TRBV10-2 with TRBJ2-7; TRBD2 is a possible D gene (6 bases). V was trimmed by 3 bases and J by 4 bases, leaving 10 bases between them. The germline CDR1 and CDR2 sequences are WSHSY and SAAADI. This CDR3 comprises 13 residues.

The J gene is TRBJ1-5, the V gene TRBV6-5, with D hard to call. The V gene lost 5 bases and the J gene lost 2 bases, with 19 bases spanning the gap. Germline CDR1 is MNHEY and CDR2 is SVGAGI. There are 17 residues in the CDR3. CDR3 sequence: CASSIRWVSNGNQPQHF. The CDR3 DNA follows: TGTGCCAGCAGTATACGTTGGGTTTCCAATGGCAATCAGCCCCAGCATTTT.

About this clonotype itself: This could be a read error, since a much larger clone is one nucleotide away. V and J are TRBV29-1 and TRBJ2-1, with TRBD1 matching 10 bases. The CDR3 contains 18 residues. Germline CDR1 SQVTM, CDR2 ANQGSEA. CDR3 in DNA: TGCAGCGTTGAACGGGTATGGACAGGGGGAAGCAGAAAAAATGAGCAGATCTTC. Residues: CSVERVWTGGSRKNEQIF.

The V gene is TRBV5-4, the J gene TRBJ2-3, with 8 bases lining up with TRBD2. From germline, CDR1 is SGHNT and CDR2 YYREEE (reference sequence). J gave up 6 bases and V 3 bases, and 12 bases lay outside the gene matches. The CDR3 is made up of 16 amino acids. Here the CDR3 DNA reads TGTGCCAGCAGCTGGAAGCGGGAGAGGCAGGTTGATACGCAGTATTTT. Its protein is CASSWKRERQVDTQYF.

This clonotype was recorded at least ten times. The V call is TRBV20-1, the J call TRBJ2-6, with a weak D call TRBD2 (7 bases). Germline CDR1 DFQATT, CDR2 SNEGSKA (reference sequence). The CDR3 spans 13 residues. V was clipped by 6 bases and J by 3 bases, with 9 bases between them. The CDR3 sequence: CSARGRGANVLTF. The CDR3, as DNA: TGCAGTGCGCGGGGGCGTGGGGCCAACGTCCTGACTTTC.

This chain joins TRBV6-2 or TRBV6-3 and TRBJ1-2; D is possibly TRBD1 (5 bases). The CDR3 sequence is 17 residues long. V was cut by 2 bases and J by 3 bases, with 19 bases left in between. CDR1 and CDR2 from the germline V gene are MNHEY and SVGEGT. The CDR3 protein is CASSYVFPTAEYYGYTF. CDR3 sequence (DNA): TGTGCCAGCAGTTACGTGTTCCCGACAGCGGAGTACTATGGCTACACCTTC.

This clonotype was seen more than once but under ten times. The V and J genes are TRBV10-3 and TRBJ1-1; 7 positions agree with TRBD1. Germline V gene data show CDR1 as ENHRY and CDR2 as SYGVKD. The CDR3 spans 16 residues. J was trimmed by 3 bases and V by 10 bases; bases with no gene match: 17. The CDR3 region is CATLTGRIPEDTEAFF. CDR3 coding DNA: TGTGCCACCTTGACAGGGCGAATCCCTGAGGACACTGAAGCTTTCTTT.

This clonotype was counted only a few times. The chain couples TRBV4-1 to TRBJ2-2; D not resolved. Deletions cut 4 bases from V and 0 bases from J, with 3 bases between. This CDR3 is 13 amino acids long. The germline gives CDR1 MGHRA, CDR2 YSYEKL. The CDR3 loop reads CASSRANTGELFF. CDR3 coding DNA: TGCGCCAGCAGCCGAGCGAACACCGGGGAGCTGTTTTTT.

This clonotype was recorded at least ten times. The chain uses TRBV20-1 and TRBJ2-7, with D possibly matching TRBD1 (6 bases). CDR1 is DFQATT, CDR2 SNEGSKA, per germline (reference sequence). The V end lost 4 bases, the J end lost 3 bases, and 16 bases lay between the germline ends. CDR3 length equals 14 residues. The DNA for the CDR3 is TGCAGTGCTACTAAAACAGGGTCGGGCTACGAGCAGTACTTC. Its translation: CSATKTGSGYEQYF.